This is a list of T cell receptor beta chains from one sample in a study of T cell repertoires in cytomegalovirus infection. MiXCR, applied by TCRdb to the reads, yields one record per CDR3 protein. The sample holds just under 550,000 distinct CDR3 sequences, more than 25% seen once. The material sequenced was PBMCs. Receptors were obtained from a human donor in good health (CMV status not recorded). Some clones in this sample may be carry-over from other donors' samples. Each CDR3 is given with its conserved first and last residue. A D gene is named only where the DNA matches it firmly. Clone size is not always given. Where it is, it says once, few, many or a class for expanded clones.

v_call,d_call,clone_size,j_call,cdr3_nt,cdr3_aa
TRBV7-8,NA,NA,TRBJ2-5,TGTGCCAGCAGCTCTGAGGACCCCCGACCTGGAGAGACCCAGTACTTC,CASSSEDPRPGETQYF
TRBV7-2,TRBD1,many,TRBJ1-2,TGTGCCAGCAGCACCCCCGGGACAGAACACTATGGCTACACCTTC,CASSTPGTEHYGYTF
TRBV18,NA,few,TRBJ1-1,TGTGCCAGCTCACAATCGTTAGCTGACGGCACTGAAGCTTTCTTT,CASSQSLADGTEAFF
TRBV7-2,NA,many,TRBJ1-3,TGTGCCAGCAGCTTAGTTAAGGGGGCTGGAAACACCATATATTTT,CASSLVKGAGNTIYF
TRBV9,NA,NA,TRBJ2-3,TGTGCCAGCAGCGTAGGGGGAGGACCGGGAGTTGGAACAGATACGCAGTATTTT,CASSVGGGPGVGTDTQYF
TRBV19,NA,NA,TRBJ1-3,TGTGCCAGTACCGCGGCAGGGATGTCTGGAAACACCATATATTTT,CASTAAGMSGNTIYF
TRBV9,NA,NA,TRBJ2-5,TGTGCCAGCAGCGCGAGCTTAGCATGGGGGAGTGGTGAGACCCAGTACTTC,CASSASLAWGSGETQYF
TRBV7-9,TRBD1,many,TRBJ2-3,TGTGCCAGCACTGCAGGGGGCGGACGGAACACAGATACGCAGTATTTT,CASTAGGGRNTDTQYF
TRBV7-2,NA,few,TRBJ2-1,TGTGCCAGCACCCGTCAAGAACGGGTATGGGACTACAATGAGCAGTTCTTC,CASTRQERVWDYNEQFF
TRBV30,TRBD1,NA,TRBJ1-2,TGTGCCTGGAAGGGGGACAGCTATGGCTACACCTTC,CAWKGDSYGYTF
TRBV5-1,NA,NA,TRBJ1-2,TGCGCCAGCAGCTTACTCCCGACCTCTGGCTACACCTTC,CASSLLPTSGYTF
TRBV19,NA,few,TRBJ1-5,TGTGCCAGTACCTGGGCCTATAGCAATCAGCCCCAGCATTTT,CASTWAYSNQPQHF
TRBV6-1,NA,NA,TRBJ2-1,TGTGCCAGTCGCCGGGACTCGGGGGCCTACTCCTACAATGAGCAGTTCTTC,CASRRDSGAYSYNEQFF
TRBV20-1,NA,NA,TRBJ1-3,TGCAGTGCTACAGACGTAGGTTACGGAAACACCATATATTTT,CSATDVGYGNTIYF
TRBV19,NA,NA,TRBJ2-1,TGTGCCAGTAGTATAGATCGAAGGATGAGCTCCTACAATGAGCAGTTCTTC,CASSIDRRMSSYNEQFF
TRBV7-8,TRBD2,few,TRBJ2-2,TGTGCCAGCATCCCAAGCGGGAGACGGAACACCGGGGAGCTGTTTTTT,CASIPSGRRNTGELFF
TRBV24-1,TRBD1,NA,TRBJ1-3,TGTGCCACCAGTGATTCAGGGGGCACTGGAAACACCATATATTTT,CATSDSGGTGNTIYF
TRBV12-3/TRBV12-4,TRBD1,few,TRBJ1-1,TGTGCCAGCAGCTTGGGACAGGCGGGCACTGAAGCTTTCTTT,CASSLGQAGTEAFF
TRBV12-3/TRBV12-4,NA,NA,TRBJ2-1,TGTGCCAGCAGTTTCCAAAGCGGTCTTGAGCAGTTCTTC,CASSFQSGLEQFF
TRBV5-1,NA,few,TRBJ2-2,TGCGCCAGTAGCAAAGGGGAGTCTGCACACACCGGGGAGCTGTTTTTT,CASSKGESAHTGELFF
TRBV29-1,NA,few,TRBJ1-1,TGCAGCGTAGAATACCGGGACATACCGAACACTGAAGCTTTCTTT,CSVEYRDIPNTEAFF
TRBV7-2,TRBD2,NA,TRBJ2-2,TGTGCCAGCAGCCCGACGCAGGGGTGGACTAGCGGGATATCGAACACCGGGGAGCTGTTTTTT,CASSPTQGWTSGISNTGELFF
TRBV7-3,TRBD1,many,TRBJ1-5,TGTGCCAGCAGCTTACAGGTGGAGGGGGCAAGGCCCCAGCATTTT,CASSLQVEGARPQHF
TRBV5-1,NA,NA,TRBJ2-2,TGCGCCAGCAGCTTGGGGCTCTGGGACACCGGGGAGCTGTTTTTT,CASSLGLWDTGELFF
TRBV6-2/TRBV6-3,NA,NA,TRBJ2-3,TGTGCCAGCAGACTACTACGGGACCCCGGGGTCGCAGATACGCAGTATTTT,CASRLLRDPGVADTQYF
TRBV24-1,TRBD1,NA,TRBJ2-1,TGTGCCACCAGTGCCAAGTCCAGGACAGGGGTCAATGAGCAGTTCTTC,CATSAKSRTGVNEQFF
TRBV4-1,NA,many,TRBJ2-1,TGCGCCAGCAGCCCGGAGGCCTACAATGAGCAGTTCTTC,CASSPEAYNEQFF
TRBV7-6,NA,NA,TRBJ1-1,TGTGCCAGCAGCCCCCTGGGGTGGAGTACTGAAGCTTTCTTT,CASSPLGWSTEAFF
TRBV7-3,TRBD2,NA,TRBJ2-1,TGTGCCAGCAGCCTCGATTTAGCGGGAGGGGGTGAGCAGTTCTTC,CASSLDLAGGGEQFF
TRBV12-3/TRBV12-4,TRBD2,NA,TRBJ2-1,TGTGCCAGCAGAGCTAGCGGGAGGGTCTTTGAGCAGTTCTTC,CASRASGRVFEQFF
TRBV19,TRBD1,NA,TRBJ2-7,TGTGCCAGTAGGCCCCCCCTTTCGACAGGGATGTACGAGCAGTACTTC,CASRPPLSTGMYEQYF
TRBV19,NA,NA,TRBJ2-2,TGTGCCAGCTTGTCGGGGAAGGCCGGGGAGCTGTTTTTT,CASLSGKAGELFF
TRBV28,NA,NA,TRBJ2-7,TGTGCCAGCAGTTTCGCGGGATCCTCCTACGAGCAGTACTTC,CASSFAGSSYEQYF
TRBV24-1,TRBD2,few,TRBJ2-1,TGTGCCACCAGTGATTTCGCGGGAGGAGGGTCCTACAATGAGCAGTTCTTC,CATSDFAGGGSYNEQFF
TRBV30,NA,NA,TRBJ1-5,TGTGCCTGCTCTCAGCTCCCCAATCAGCCCCAGCATTTT,CACSQLPNQPQHF
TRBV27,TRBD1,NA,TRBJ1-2,TGTGCCAGCACTCGGACAGGAAGTGATGGCTACTCCTTC,CASTRTGSDGYSF
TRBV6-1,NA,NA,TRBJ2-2,TGTGCCAGCAGTGAATGGAAATCAGGGGCTAACACCGGGGAGCTGTTTTTT,CASSEWKSGANTGELFF